Listed below are T cell receptor beta chains from one sample, sequenced in a study of CD8 T cells in ankylosing spondylitis. One entry per CDR3 protein results from TCRdb running MiXCR on the 5' RACE reads. The sample includes around 300,000 distinct CDR3 sequences, around a tenth of them seen just once. The sequencing sample was made of blood, either unsorted or a sorted T cell fraction (not recorded which). Source of these receptors: a female donor with ankylosing spondylitis or in good health (not recorded which). Each CDR3 is given with its conserved first and last residue. A D gene is named only where the DNA matches it firmly. Not every row has a clone size; where given, it reads once, few, many or a size class.

TRBJ2-1 many TRBD2 TRBV20-1 CSAHNLRQLAGVRKYNEQFF TGCAGTGCTCATAATTTGAGACAACTAGCGGGAGTACGAAAATACAATGAGCAGTTCTTC
TRBJ2-1 . . TRBV5-1 CASSLRSGSPNEQFF TGCGCCAGCAGCTTGCGTTCTGGGTCGCCGAATGAGCAGTTCTTC
TRBJ1-4 many . TRBV20-1 CSAITPGAADEKLFF TGCAGTGCCATTACCCCTGGGGCAGCAGATGAAAAACTGTTTTTT
TRBJ2-5 many . TRBV29-1 CSVGVLLGQETQYF TGCAGCGTTGGGGTCCTGTTGGGTCAAGAGACCCAGTACTTC
TRBJ2-3 many TRBD2 TRBV11-2 CASSLDLTSGIMPDTQYF TGTGCCAGCAGCTTAGACCTGACTAGCGGTATAATGCCAGATACGCAGTATTTT
TRBJ1-2 few . TRBV12-3/TRBV12-4 CASSLDVIGGYTF TGTGCCAGCAGTTTAGACGTGATAGGGGGCTACACCTTC
TRBJ1-2 . . TRBV5-1 CASSFLGVWRAPSSFYGYTF TGCGCCAGCAGCTTTTTGGGGGTTTGGCGAGCCCCTTCCTCTTTCTATGGCTACACCTTC
TRBJ2-7 many TRBD1 TRBV5-1 CATTDRGGVYEQYF TGCGCCACTACGGACAGGGGGGGGGTCTACGAGCAGTACTTC
TRBJ2-2 . . TRBV18 CASSPLPSTGTENTGELFF TGTGCCAGCTCACCGTTGCCCTCCACCGGGACTGAAAACACCGGGGAGCTGTTTTTT
TRBJ1-5 . . TRBV20-1 CSARIAGRVDQPQHF TGCAGTGCCAGAATCGCGGGGCGGGTGGATCAGCCCCAGCATTTT
TRBJ1-2 . . TRBV30 CAWSVSYGLLSGYTF TGTGCCTGGAGTGTGTCTTACGGCCTTCTTAGCGGCTACACCTTC
TRBJ2-2 . . TRBV5-1 CASRPGGIDTGELFF TGCGCCAGCAGACCCGGGGGTATCGACACCGGGGAGCTGTTTTTT
TRBJ2-1 many TRBD2 TRBV4-1 CASSVEGAGARFDDEQFF TGCGCCAGCAGCGTGGAAGGAGCGGGGGCCCGGTTCGACGATGAGCAGTTCTTC
TRBJ1-5 many . TRBV27 CASSPAPGINQPQHF TGTGCCAGCAGCCCAGCCCCGGGAATAAATCAGCCCCAGCATTTT
TRBJ2-3 few . TRBV18 CASSSRDHRAGDTQYF TGTGCCAGCTCGTCTCGGGACCATCGAGCTGGAGATACGCAGTATTTT
TRBJ2-1 many TRBD2 TRBV20-1 CSARDTSGPYNEQFF TGCAGTGCTAGAGATACTAGCGGGCCTTACAATGAGCAGTTCTTC
TRBJ2-7 many . TRBV28 CASSSYNYEQYF TGTGCCAGCAGTTCTTACAACTACGAGCAGTACTTC
TRBJ2-2 many . TRBV20-1 CSARPREIANTGELFF TGCAGTGCTAGACCCAGGGAGATCGCGAACACCGGGGAGCTGTTTTTT
TRBJ1-4 many TRBD1 TRBV29-1 CSVLDRVVEKLFF TGCAGCGTTTTGGACAGGGTAGTAGAAAAACTGTTTTTT
TRBJ2-1 . TRBD1 TRBV5-1 CASSPGQGRHNEQFF TGCGCCAGCAGCCCGGGACAGGGGCGCCACAATGAGCAGTTCTTC
TRBJ2-7 many TRBD1 TRBV20-1 CSAGDRDRATYEQYF TGCAGTGCTGGCGACCGGGACAGGGCTACCTACGAGCAGTACTTC
TRBJ1-6 many . TRBV12-3/TRBV12-4 CASGTGNNSPLHF TGTGCCAGCGGGACGGGAAATAATTCACCCCTCCACTTT
TRBJ1-3 . . TRBV27 CASSGGSGSGNTIYF TGTGCCAGCAGTGGAGGGAGTGGGTCTGGAAACACCATATATTTT
TRBJ1-6 many TRBD1 TRBV3-1 CASSRTGTGSSPLHF TGTGCCAGCAGCCGAACCGGGACAGGGAGTTCACCCCTCCACTTT
TRBJ2-7 many TRBD2 TRBV20-1 CSARARSGGVFEQYF TGCAGTGCTAGAGCTCGTAGCGGGGGCGTCTTCGAGCAGTACTTC
TRBJ2-5 few TRBD2 TRBV20-1 CSAHHQAGPRETQYF TGCAGTGCTCACCACCAAGCGGGGCCCCGGGAGACCCAGTACTTC
TRBJ2-3 many . TRBV20-1 CSARLGSNADTQYF TGCAGTGCCAGGCTCGGGAGTAATGCAGATACGCAGTATTTT
TRBJ1-1 many TRBD1 TRBV3-1 CASSPNRGNTEAFF TGTGCCAGCAGCCCGAACAGGGGGAACACTGAAGCTTTCTTT
TRBJ1-6 . . TRBV30 CAWTEGGENSPLHF TGTGCCTGGACGGAGGGCGGGGAGAATTCACCCCTCCACTTT
TRBJ2-7 few TRBD1 TRBV27 CASSLSRDRGEQYF TGTGCCAGCAGTCTCTCCAGGGACAGGGGTGAGCAGTACTTC
TRBJ1-5 many . TRBV7-9 CASSFDGSFNQPQHF TGTGCCAGCAGTTTTGACGGAAGTTTCAATCAGCCCCAGCATTTT
TRBJ2-1 many . TRBV11-2 CASSSSLGGYNEQFF TGTGCCAGCAGCTCCTCCCTGGGTGGGTACAATGAGCAGTTCTTC
TRBJ1-5 many . TRBV20-1 CSAREIGPAAANQPQHF TGCAGTGCTAGAGAAATCGGTCCGGCTGCCGCCAATCAGCCCCAGCATTTT
TRBJ1-2 . . TRBV12-3/TRBV12-4 CASSHPGLYGYTF TGTGCCAGCAGCCACCCGGGGCTATATGGCTACACCTTC
TRBJ2-1 few . TRBV7-2 CASTRGGGKYNEQFF TGTGCCAGCACCAGAGGAGGGGGGAAATACAATGAGCAGTTCTTC
TRBJ1-5 many TRBD1 TRBV20-1 CSATRTGNNQPQHF TGCAGTGCTACCCGGACAGGGAACAATCAGCCCCAGCATTTT
TRBJ2-3 many . TRBV5-1 CASSLVQRTDTQYF TGCGCCAGCAGCTTGGTACAGCGCACAGATACGCAGTATTTT
TRBJ2-5 few TRBD1 TRBV28 CARSGQGKKGGLVETQYF TGTGCCAGATCGGGACAGGGGAAGAAGGGGGGCCTGGTAGAGACCCAGTACTTC
TRBJ1-1 many . TRBV7-2 CASSPRNKNTEAFF TGTGCCAGCAGCCCCCGAAATAAGAACACTGAAGCTTTCTTT
TRBJ2-7 many . TRBV6-1 CASSSPGRSYEQYF TGTGCCAGCAGCTCCCCCGGACGATCCTACGAGCAGTACTTC
TRBJ1-5 . TRBD1 TRBV2 CASHLGQGGQPQHF TGTGCCAGCCACCTTGGACAGGGTGGCCAGCCCCAGCATTTT
TRBJ2-7 . TRBD2 TRBV4-1 CASSQVGLAGNYEQYF TGCGCCAGCAGCCAAGTTGGGCTAGCGGGAAACTACGAGCAGTACTTC
TRBJ2-1 many TRBD1 TRBV5-1 CASRLPIAGTGINEQFF TGCGCCAGCCGCCTCCCTATTGCAGGGACAGGGATAAATGAGCAGTTCTTC
TRBJ2-5 many TRBD2 TRBV5-1 CASSLDAGGGPETQYF TGCGCCAGCAGCTTGGATGCGGGAGGAGGCCCAGAGACCCAGTACTTC
TRBJ1-1 . . TRBV12-3/TRBV12-4 CASSLLRDAEAFF TGTGCCAGCAGTTTATTGCGAGACGCTGAAGCTTTCTTT
TRBJ2-1 many . TRBV12-3/TRBV12-4 CASTMVVYNEQFF TGTGCCAGCACCATGGTGGTTTACAATGAGCAGTTCTTC
TRBJ2-3 many TRBD1 TRBV29-1 CSVEDWDRSTDTQYF TGCAGCGTTGAAGATTGGGACAGGAGCACAGATACGCAGTATTTT
TRBJ2-7 many . TRBV6-6 CASSYEGVREQYF TGTGCCAGCAGTTACGAAGGGGTCCGGGAGCAGTACTTC
TRBJ1-1 many . TRBV29-1 CSVTENTEAFF TGCAGCGTGACGGAGAACACTGAAGCTTTCTTT
TRBJ1-2 many TRBD1 TRBV20-1 CSAPHQPGQGYGYTF TGCAGTGCTCCCCACCAACCGGGACAGGGGTATGGCTACACCTTC
TRBJ2-5 . TRBD2 TRBV12-3/TRBV12-4 CASSPGTSGTVSTETQYF TGTGCCAGCAGCCCCGGGACTAGCGGGACGGTTTCGACAGAGACCCAGTACTTC
TRBJ2-3 . . TRBV18 CASSRDKRTDTQYF TGTGCCAGCTCACGGGACAAACGCACAGATACGCAGTATTTT